What follows are 10 T cell receptor beta chains derived from one specimen sequenced in a study of graft-versus-host responses after intestinal transplantation. The antigens these receptors bind are not known. Using immunoSEQ multiplex PCR, the repertoire was profiled, and TCRdb retains in-frame clones only, with some absent. The sample has 50,000 to 60,000 clones; around 90% are singletons. Sample: unstimulated CD4+ T cells sorted from spleen or lymph node cells, taken before transplant. These receptors were obtained from a human donor who was the organ donor for an intestinal transplant.

The rearrangement links TRBV27 to TRBJ2-5; no definite D call. The germline V and J ends were trimmed by 6 bases and 0 bases, with 8 bases remaining between them. Germline V CDR1 and CDR2: MNHEY, SMNVEV (reference sequence). The CDR3 contains 13 residues. Written as DNA, the CDR3 is TGTGCCAGCAGGGCGACGTACCAAGAGACCCAGTACTTC. It specifies CASRATYQETQYF.

This chain joins TRBV7-9 and TRBJ2-5, with 10 bases fitting TRBD1. CDR3 length equals 16 residues. With V trimmed by 4 bases and J by 7 bases, 12 bases remained unmatched. Germline V gene lookup returns CDR1 SEHNR and CDR2 FQNEAQ (reference sequence). The CDR3 sequence: CASSSPRTGGAVTQYF. The CDR3 DNA is TGTGCCAGCAGCTCGCCCAGGACAGGGGGGGCGGTGACCCAGTACTTC.

This chain joins TRBV5-4 and TRBJ2-1; 10 bases are shared with TRBD2. With 4 bases clipped from V and 10 bases from J, the junction kept 8 bases outside the gene matches. Germline assignment: CDR1 SGHNT and CDR2 YYREEE (reference sequence). The CDR3 runs 14 residues. CDR3 region: CASSPPSGRGEQFF. The CDR3 DNA sequence: TGTGCCAGCAGCCCCCCAAGCGGGAGGGGCGAGCAGTTCTTC.

The rearrangement joins TRBV7-2 to TRBJ2-1; 8 bases match TRBD1. The CDR3 is made up of 16 amino acids. The ends lost 0 bases at V and 8 bases at J; junction bases unmatched: 9. Germline V gene sequence: CDR1 SGHTA, CDR2 FQGNSA. The CDR3, as DNA: TGTGCCAGCAGCTTAGCTCCGGGGACAGGTCCGTATGAGCAGTTCTTC. Its protein is CASSLAPGTGPYEQFF.

The chain employs TRBV19 and TRBJ1-5; D remains unclear. This CDR3 has 13 residues. Trimming removed 5 bases at V and 3 bases at J, with 8 bases between. Germline CDR1 and CDR2: LNHDA and SQIVND (reference sequence). The CDR3 loop reads CASSPDLNQPQHF. The CDR3, as DNA: TGTGCCAGTAGTCCCGACCTCAATCAGCCCCAGCATTTT.

The J gene is TRBJ2-7, the V gene TRBV18; 9 nucleotides align to TRBD2. This CDR3 has 16 residues. CDR1 and CDR2 (germline): KGHSH, LQKENI. Unmatched junction bases numbered 6, after V lost 3 bases and J lost 0 bases. In DNA, the CDR3 is TGTGCCAGCTCACCCACCCCTAGCGGGAACTCCTACGAGCAGTACTTC. Its protein is CASSPTPSGNSYEQYF.

V usage is TRBV7-2 and J usage is TRBJ2-3, with 8 bases identical to TRBD1. Looked up from germline, CDR1 is SGHTA and CDR2 is FQGNSA. With V trimmed by 2 bases and J by 3 bases, 10 bases remained unmatched. The CDR3 sequence is 17 residues long. DNA of the CDR3: TGTGCCAGCAGCTTATCTGGGTTATGGACAGGGACAGATACGCAGTATTTT. Its translation: CASSLSGLWTGTDTQYF.

The V call is TRBV25-1, the J call TRBJ2-5, with D unclear. V was pared by 2 bases and J by 0 bases, with 10 bases between. The CDR3 sequence is 15 residues long. Germline V CDR1 and CDR2: MGHDK, SYGVNS. The chain's CDR3 is CASSELSLYQETQYF. The CDR3 DNA reads TGTGCCAGCAGTGAACTTTCCCTCTACCAAGAGACCCAGTACTTC.

This clone was counted between two and nine times. The gene calls are TRBV5-1 and TRBJ2-1; 9 bases agree with TRBD1. Per germline, CDR1 SGHRS and CDR2 YFSETQ. V shed 3 bases, J shed 9 bases, and the junction held 7 bases outside the gene matches. The CDR3 consists of 14 residues. Here the CDR3 DNA reads TGCGCCAGCAGCTCGGGACAGGGCGCGGGTGAGCAGTTCTTC. Translation: CASSSGQGAGEQFF.

This chain connects TRBV5-4 to TRBJ2-3, with D uncertain. Per germline, CDR1 SGHNT and CDR2 YYREEE (reference sequence). The V end was cut by 4 bases, the J end by 0 bases, with 3 bases between. The CDR3 is 12 amino acids. The CDR3 is CASSDSTDTQYF. The CDR3 DNA reads as TGTGCCAGCAGCGACAGCACAGATACGCAGTATTTT. The full variable domain, with the rest looked up from reference TRBV5-4 and TRBJ2-3, is ETGVTQSPTHLIKTRGQQVTLRCSSQSGHNTVSWYQQALGQGPQFIFQYYREEENGRGNFPPRFSGLQFPNYSSELNVNALELDDSALYLCASSDSTDTQYFGPGTRLTVL.